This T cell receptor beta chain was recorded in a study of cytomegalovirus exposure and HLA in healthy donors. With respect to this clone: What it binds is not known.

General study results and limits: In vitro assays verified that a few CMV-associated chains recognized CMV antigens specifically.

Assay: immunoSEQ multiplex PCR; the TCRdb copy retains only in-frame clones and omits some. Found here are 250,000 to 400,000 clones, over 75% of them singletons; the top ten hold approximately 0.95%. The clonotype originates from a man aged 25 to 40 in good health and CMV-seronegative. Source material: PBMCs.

The CDR3 nucleotides read TGTGCCAGCTCAACGGACAGGGGATCGTGGGAGCAGTACTTC. Its protein is CASSTDRGSWEQYF. This chain uses TRBV18 with TRBJ2-7, with 9 bases matching TRBD1. This CDR3 is built from 14 residues. Germline V gives CDR1 KGHSH, CDR2 LQKENI. V lost 5 bases and J lost 7; bases outside the gene matches: 9.